These 19 T cell receptor beta chains were sequenced from one sample in a study of tumor-infiltrating lymphocytes in localized non-small cell lung cancer. The data were produced by immunoSEQ multiplex PCR, yet TCRdb's version contains in-frame clones alone and is incomplete. Altogether about 9,700 clones are present, 70% to 85% being singletons, with the ten largest covering approximately 9.9%. The sample taken for sequencing was lung tumor tissue. The receptors shown here come from a human donor with non-small cell lung cancer.

J is TRBJ1-4 and V is TRBV15; unclear D gene. From germline, CDR1 is LNHNV and CDR2 YYDKDF (reference sequence). V was pared by 1 base and J by 6 bases, with 12 bases between. The CDR3 contains 15 residues. The CDR3 sequence is CATSRVKGEYEKLFF. The CDR3 DNA reads as TGTGCCACCAGCAGAGTAAAGGGAGAATATGAAAAACTGTTTTTT.

The rearrangement uses TRBV4-1 and TRBJ1-4, with D unclear. The V gene's germline CDR1 is MGHRA and CDR2 YSYEKL. The CDR3 is made up of 17 amino acids. V lost 1 base and J lost 0, with 12 bases in between. The DNA for the CDR3 is TGCGCCAGCAGCCAAGGGGCCAGGTACTCAACTAATGAAAAACTGTTTTTT. Translation gives CASSQGARYSTNEKLFF.

The chain has TRBV7-9 and TRBJ2-1; 10 positions match TRBD1. This CDR3 is 13 amino acids long. J gave up 14 bases and V 5 bases, and 9 bases lay outside the gene matches. Germline CDR1 and CDR2: SEHNR and FQNEAQ (reference sequence). CDR3 protein: CASSPDRGLVEFF. As DNA, the CDR3 is TGTGCCAGCAGCCCCGACAGGGGGCTTGTCGAGTTCTTC.

The chain combines TRBV27 with TRBJ2-2, with 10 bases that match TRBD1. This CDR3 has 16 residues. Germline CDR1 is MNHEY and CDR2 is SMNVEV (reference sequence). The J segment lost 5 bases and the V segment lost 5 bases, leaving 8 bases of the junction unmatched. The CDR3 DNA follows: TGTGCCAGCAGTGAACGGACAGGGGGGCGGACCGGGGAGCTGTTTTTT. Translated, it gives CASSERTGGRTGELFF.

The chain combines TRBV19 with TRBJ2-7; 7 bases are shared with TRBD1. This CDR3 contains 13 residues. J gave up 6 bases and V 4 bases, and 6 bases lay outside the gene matches. Germline CDR1 reads LNHDA; CDR2 reads SQIVND (reference sequence). CDR3 residues: CASSTGQSTEQYF. DNA for the CDR3: TGTGCCAGTAGTACGGGACAGTCGACCGAGCAGTACTTC.

This rearrangement joins TRBV12-5 to TRBJ1-1, with D possibly being TRBD1 (5 bases). The germline gives CDR1 LGHNT, CDR2 FRNRAP. The CDR3 sequence is 16 residues long. V was clipped by 5 bases and J by 7 bases, with 23 bases between them. The CDR3 protein is CASGREGPFDPREAFF. DNA of the CDR3: TGTGCTAGTGGTAGGGAGGGGCCATTTGACCCCCGTGAAGCTTTCTTT.

This clone was observed a handful of times. The chain couples TRBV28 to TRBJ2-7; D unresolved. With 5 bases removed from V and 6 bases from J, the gap between germline ends came to 14 bases. This CDR3 comprises 13 residues. CDR1 is MDHEN and CDR2 is SYDVKM in the germline V gene. CDR3 residues: CASSLRHSREQYF. The DNA of the CDR3 is TGTGCCAGCAGTCTCAGACACTCCCGCGAGCAGTACTTC.

The V gene is TRBV9, the J gene TRBJ2-2, with D tentatively TRBD1 (6 bases). V lost 4 bases, J lost 2 bases, and 12 bases lay in between. Germline lookup yields CDR1 SGDLS and CDR2 YYNGEE. The CDR3 totals 15 residues. CDR3 in DNA: TGTGCCAGCAGCCAAAGACAGGAAAACACCGGGGAGCTGTTTTTT. Translated, it gives CASSQRQENTGELFF.

V gene TRBV7-3 combines with J gene TRBJ2-7, with D maybe TRBD2 (6 bases). The germline CDR1 and CDR2 sequences are SGHTA and FQGTGA. V was clipped by 2 bases and J by 2 bases, with 13 bases between them. The CDR3 is 15 amino acids. The CDR3 DNA is TGTGCCAGCAGCTTATCCGCGGGGACCGCCTACGAGCAGTACTTC. Amino acids: CASSLSAGTAYEQYF.

This rearrangement joins TRBV7-6 to TRBJ2-1; D gene unclear. Deletions cut 3 bases from V and 4 bases from J, with 7 bases between. Germline assignment: CDR1 SGHVS and CDR2 FNYEAQ. The CDR3 has 13 amino acids. The CDR3 bases are TGTGCCAGCAGCTTTCAATCTTACAATGAGCAGTTCTTC. It encodes CASSFQSYNEQFF. Supplemented by reference TRBV7-6 and TRBJ2-1, the full variable domain reads GAGVSQSPRYKVTKRGQDVALRCDPISGHVSLYWYRQALGQGPEFLTYFNYEAQQDKSGLPNDRFSAERPEGSISTLTIQRTEQRDSAMYRCASSFQSYNEQFFGPGTRLTVL.

Here the CDR3 reads CASSTNGQEQETQYF. CDR3 DNA: TGTGCCAGTAGTACAAACGGACAGGAACAAGAGACCCAGTACTTC. The J gene is TRBJ2-5, the V gene TRBV19; 7 bases fit TRBD1. The CDR3 has 15 residues. V gave up 4 bases and J gave up 2 bases; unmatched junction bases: 7. CDR1 and CDR2 from the germline V gene are LNHDA and SQIVND (reference sequence). Full variable domain (outside the CDR3, taken from reference TRBV19 and TRBJ2-5): DGGITQSPKYLFRKEGQNVTLSCEQNLNHDAMYWYRQDPGQGLRLIYYSQIVNDFQKGDIAEGYSVSREKKESFPLTVTSAQKNPTAFYLCASSTNGQEQETQYFGPGTRLLVL.

J is TRBJ2-3 and V is TRBV30; the D is unclear. Germline CDR1 reads GTSNPN; CDR2 reads SVGIG (reference sequence). V lost 2 bases and J lost 2, with 11 bases in between. This CDR3 region has 14 residues. CDR3 DNA: TGTGCCTGGAGTTCCGATCGACCCACAGATACGCAGTATTTT. Protein sequence: CAWSSDRPTDTQYF.

The rearrangement links TRBV7-9 to TRBJ2-2, with 10 bases matching TRBD2. The trim removed 11 bases at V and 6 bases at J, leaving 12 bases unmatched. Germline values: CDR1 SEHNR, CDR2 FQNEAQ (reference sequence). The CDR3 covers 15 residues. The DNA of the CDR3 is TGTGCCTCCTCCTGGGGGACTAGCGTGTCCGGGGAGCTGTTTTTT. The encoded protein is CASSWGTSVSGELFF.

The chain joins TRBV30 to TRBJ2-7; no clear D gene. This CDR3 is 13 amino acids long. Trimming shortened V by 3 bases and J by 0 bases, and 9 bases separated the two germline ends. The germline gives CDR1 GTSNPN, CDR2 SVGIG (reference sequence). The CDR3 is CAWRPVSSYEQYF. In nucleotides, the CDR3 is TGTGCCTGGAGGCCGGTAAGCTCCTACGAGCAGTACTTC.

The chain couples TRBV19 to TRBJ2-5; D ambiguous. Per germline, CDR1 LNHDA and CDR2 SQIVND (reference sequence). Deletions cut 2 bases from V and 9 bases from J, with 13 bases between. The CDR3 has 13 residues. The chain's CDR3 is CASSIPGTTAQYF. CDR3 DNA sequence: TGTGCCAGTAGTATACCGGGCACGACGGCCCAGTACTTC.

The genes are TRBV6-1 and TRBJ1-6; 7 nucleotides agree with TRBD1. Trimming removed 5 bases from V and 4 bases from J; junction bases left unmatched: 5. The CDR3 is 15 residues long. The V gene's germline CDR1 is MNHNS and CDR2 SASEGT. This CDR3 is CASSRQGAYNSPLHF. The CDR3 coding sequence is TGTGCCAGCAGTCGACAGGGAGCTTATAATTCACCCCTCCACTTT.

The gene calls are TRBV7-3 and TRBJ2-1, with D perhaps matching TRBD2 (5 bases). The V end lost 2 bases, the J end lost 9 bases, and 26 bases lay between the germline ends. This CDR3 has 18 residues. Germline loops: CDR1 SGHTA, CDR2 FQGTGA. CDR3 residues: CASSLFPLGEFRRSEQFF. As DNA, the CDR3 is TGTGCCAGCAGCTTATTTCCCCTCGGGGAGTTTAGGAGGAGTGAGCAGTTCTTC.

This clone was observed once. The rearrangement joins TRBV19 to TRBJ2-2; 7 positions match TRBD1. V was pared by 7 bases and J by 0 bases, with 5 bases of the junction left unmatched. The germline V gene has CDR1 LNHDA and CDR2 SQIVND (reference sequence). The CDR3 extends over 15 amino acids. DNA of the CDR3: TGTGCCAGTACCCGGGGACAGCCGAACACCGGGGAGCTGTTTTTT. Amino acids: CASTRGQPNTGELFF. The full variable domain, rest sourced from reference TRBV19 and TRBJ2-2, is DGGITQSPKYLFRKEGQNVTLSCEQNLNHDAMYWYRQDPGQGLRLIYYSQIVNDFQKGDIAEGYSVSREKKESFPLTVTSAQKNPTAFYLCASTRGQPNTGELFFGEGSRLTVL.

The chain carries TRBV6-5 and TRBJ2-2; TRBD1 matches 8 bases. Germline V lookup: CDR1 MNHEY, CDR2 SVGAGI. J was trimmed by 1 base and V by 6 bases; bases with no gene match: 4. The CDR3 loop spans 15 amino acids. The CDR3 coding sequence is TGTGCCAGCAGACGCGGGACAGGGAACACCGGGGAGCTGTTTTTT. Translation gives CASRRGTGNTGELFF.